This passage covers 12 T cell receptor beta chains from one sample sequenced in a study of CD8 T cells in Susac syndrome. After extraction with the RNeasy kit, about 0.5 to 1 ug of the RNA was reverse transcribed using random hexamers. TCRdb redid the calling of the immunoSEQ multiplex PCR reads with MiXCR, one entry per CDR3 protein. The table has 110,000 to 150,000 distinct CDR3 sequences, around 95% seen once. Material: CD4+ T cells from PBMCs. These receptors all come from a human donor with Susac syndrome.

This rearrangement joins TRBV3-1 to TRBJ1-4; D gene unclear. Germline V CDR1 and CDR2: LGHDT, YNNKEL (reference sequence). V lost 3 bases to trimming and J lost 8 bases, with 7 bases between them. The CDR3 has 12 residues. Here the CDR3 reads CASSHGSEKLFF. The DNA for the CDR3 is TGTGCCAGCAGCCACGGTAGCGAAAAACTGTTTTTT.

The rearrangement links TRBV18 to TRBJ2-7; weak D call: TRBD1 (5 bases). The CDR3 covers 15 residues. Trimming took 3 bases from V and 4 from J, leaving 16 bases between them. In germline, CDR1 is KGHSH, CDR2 LQKENI. CDR3 region: CASSPSSGRKYEQYF. CDR3 sequence (DNA): TGTGCCAGCTCACCTTCCTCAGGGCGGAAATACGAGCAGTACTTC.

The gene calls are TRBV9 and TRBJ2-3; no firm D call. This CDR3 is built from 13 residues. V lost 3 bases and J lost 2, with 7 bases in between. CDR1 is SGDLS, CDR2 YYNGEE, per germline. The CDR3 is CASSGDYTDTQYF. CDR3 sequence (DNA): TGTGCCAGCAGCGGAGATTACACAGATACGCAGTATTTT.

The V and J genes are TRBV27 and TRBJ2-5; the D gene is possibly TRBD1 (6 bases). V dropped 7 bases and J dropped 1 base, with 16 bases sitting between them. Germline V lookup: CDR1 MNHEY, CDR2 SMNVEV (reference sequence). The CDR3 spans 15 residues. The CDR3 here is CASTSRGRFQETQYF. The CDR3 bases are TGTGCCAGCACCTCCAGGGGCAGATTCCAAGAGACCCAGTACTTC.

The rearrangement links TRBV7-3 to TRBJ2-1, with D unresolved. The CDR3 contains 11 residues. CDR1 is SGHTA and CDR2 is FQGTGA in the germline V gene. V lost 5 bases and J 10 bases, leaving 9 bases between the germline ends. The CDR3 is CASSPRWEQFF. The CDR3 DNA follows: TGTGCCAGCAGCCCCCGTTGGGAGCAGTTCTTC.

This clonotype appeared a single time. The V call is TRBV9, the J call TRBJ2-5; maybe TRBD1 (5 bases). The germline CDR1 and CDR2 sequences are SGDLS and YYNGEE. The germline V and J ends were trimmed by 0 bases and 3 bases, with 9 bases remaining between them. This CDR3 has 14 amino acids. The DNA of the CDR3 is TGTGCCAGCAGCGTAGAACCCAGGGAAGAGACCCAGTACTTC. It encodes CASSVEPREETQYF.

The chain recombines TRBV7-2 with TRBJ2-7; TRBD2 matches at 7 bases. CDR3 size: 15 residues. Germline CDR1 SGHTA, CDR2 FQGNSA. V lost 5 bases and J lost 2; bases outside the gene matches: 9. The CDR3 DNA sequence: TGTGCCAGCAGCGCGGCTAGCGGCGGACCCTACGAGCAGTACTTC. It is translated as CASSAASGGPYEQYF.

The chain employs TRBV29-1 and TRBJ1-5; 9 bases line up with TRBD1. CDR3 length equals 13 residues. V lost 6 bases, J lost 4 bases, and 4 bases stayed unmatched. Germline loops: CDR1 SQVTM, CDR2 ANQGSEA. CDR3 region: CSVGQGRNQPQHF. DNA of the CDR3: TGCAGCGTGGGACAGGGAAGGAATCAGCCCCAGCATTTT.

The chain links TRBV27 to TRBJ2-7; 7 positions match TRBD1. J was trimmed by 2 bases and V by 4 bases; bases with no gene match: 14. The CDR3 length is 17 residues. Per germline, CDR1 MNHEY and CDR2 SMNVEV (reference sequence). As DNA, the CDR3 is TGTGCCAGCAGTTCCATAATACCGGGACAGCCTCCCTACGAGCAGTACTTC. This encodes CASSSIIPGQPPYEQYF.

This clonotype was recorded once. The gene calls are TRBV18 and TRBJ2-5; the D gene is possibly TRBD2 (6 bases). Germline assignment: CDR1 KGHSH and CDR2 LQKENI. CDR3 size: 14 residues. Trimming pared 2 bases from V and 8 bases from J, leaving 15 bases between. This chain's CDR3 is CASSPETGVSTQYF. The DNA for the CDR3 is TGTGCCAGCTCACCAGAGACGGGGGTTAGCACCCAGTACTTC.

The chain is built from TRBV19 and TRBJ1-5, with TRBD1 matching 12 bases. CDR1 and CDR2 (germline): LNHDA, SQIVND (reference sequence). The CDR3 runs 15 residues. With 5 bases clipped from V and 3 bases from J, the junction kept 2 bases outside the gene matches. This chain's CDR3 is CASSVGQGANQPQHF. The CDR3 DNA reads as TGTGCCAGTAGTGTGGGACAGGGGGCCAATCAGCCCCAGCATTTT.

The gene calls are TRBV6-6 and TRBJ2-7; 8 nucleotides line up with TRBD1. Per the germline V gene, CDR1 is MNHNY and CDR2 is SVGAGI (reference sequence). The CDR3 spans 14 residues. V lost 6 bases, J lost 6 bases, and 10 bases stayed unmatched. The CDR3 here is CASSYGTGVGEQYF. The DNA for the CDR3 is TGTGCCAGCAGCTACGGGACAGGTGTAGGCGAGCAGTACTTC.